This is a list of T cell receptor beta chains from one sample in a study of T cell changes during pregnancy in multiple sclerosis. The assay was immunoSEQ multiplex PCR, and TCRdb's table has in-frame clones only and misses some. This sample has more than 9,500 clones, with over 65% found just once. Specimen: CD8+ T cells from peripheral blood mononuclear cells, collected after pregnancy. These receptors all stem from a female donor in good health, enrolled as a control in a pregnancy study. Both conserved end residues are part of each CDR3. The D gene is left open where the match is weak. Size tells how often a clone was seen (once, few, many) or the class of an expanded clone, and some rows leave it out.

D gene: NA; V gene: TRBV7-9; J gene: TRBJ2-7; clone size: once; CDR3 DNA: TGTGCCAGCAGACGCGACTCCGCGTACGAGCAGTACTTC; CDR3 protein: CASRRDSAYEQYF
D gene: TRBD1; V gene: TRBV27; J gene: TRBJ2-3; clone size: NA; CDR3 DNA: TGTGCCAGCAGTCAGTTTAACCCGGACAGGATGCCTTGGGATACGCAGTATTTT; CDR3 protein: CASSQFNPDRMPWDTQYF
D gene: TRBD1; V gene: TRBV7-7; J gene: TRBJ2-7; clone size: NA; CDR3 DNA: TGTGCTAGCAGCCCCTCGACAGGGAGCTCCTACGAGCAGTACTTC; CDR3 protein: CASSPSTGSSYEQYF
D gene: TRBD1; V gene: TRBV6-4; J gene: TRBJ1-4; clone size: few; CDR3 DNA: TGTGCCAGCAGTGACGGGACAGGGGGCGAAAAACTGTTTTTT; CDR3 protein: CASSDGTGGEKLFF
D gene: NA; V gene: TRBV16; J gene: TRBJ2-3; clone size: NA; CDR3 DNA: TGTGCCAGCAGCCCCCTGGCGGCTAGCACAGATACGCAGTATTTT; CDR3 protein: CASSPLAASTDTQYF
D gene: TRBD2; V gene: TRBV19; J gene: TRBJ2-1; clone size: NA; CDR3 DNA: TGTGCCACCGCATTGTCGGGGTTTAGCGGGAGGTTCCATGAGCAGTTCTTC; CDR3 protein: CATALSGFSGRFHEQFF
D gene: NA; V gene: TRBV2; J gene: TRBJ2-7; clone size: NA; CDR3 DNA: TGTGCCAGCAGTGCACAGGATTCCTACGAGCAGTACTTC; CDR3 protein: CASSAQDSYEQYF
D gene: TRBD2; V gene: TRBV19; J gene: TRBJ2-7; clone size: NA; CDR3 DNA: TGTGCCAGTAGCCCCTCTGGGGGGGTTAGCTCCTACGAGCAGTACTTC; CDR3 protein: CASSPSGGVSSYEQYF
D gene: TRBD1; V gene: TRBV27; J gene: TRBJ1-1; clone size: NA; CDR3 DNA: TGTGCCAGCAGTTCGGGAAGGGGGCTGTCTAGTTGGGTGAACACTGAAGCTTTCTTT; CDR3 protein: CASSSGRGLSSWVNTEAFF
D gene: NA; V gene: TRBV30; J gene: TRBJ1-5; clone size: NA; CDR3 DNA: TGTGCCTGGAATTCCGGGGTGGGCAATCAGCCCCAGCATTTT; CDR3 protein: CAWNSGVGNQPQHF
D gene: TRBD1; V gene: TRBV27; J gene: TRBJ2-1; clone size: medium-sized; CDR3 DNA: TGTGCCAGCAGTTCAACCGCCGCCCGGGACAGGGAGCGGAGCTCCTACAATGAGCAGTTCTTC; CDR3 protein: CASSSTAARDRERSSYNEQFF
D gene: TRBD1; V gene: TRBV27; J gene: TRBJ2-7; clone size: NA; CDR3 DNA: TGTGCCAGCAGTTTAGGGAGACAGGGGACGCAGTACTTC; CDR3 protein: CASSLGRQGTQYF
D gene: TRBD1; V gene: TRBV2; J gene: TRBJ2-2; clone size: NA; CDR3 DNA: TGTGCCAGCAGGGACAGGGAATACACCGGGGAGCTGTTTTTT; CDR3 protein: CASRDREYTGELFF
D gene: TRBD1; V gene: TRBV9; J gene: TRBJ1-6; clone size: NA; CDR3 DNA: TGTGCCAGCAGCCCGTTAGGGACAGCCCCTAATTCACCCCTCCACTTT; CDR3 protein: CASSPLGTAPNSPLHF
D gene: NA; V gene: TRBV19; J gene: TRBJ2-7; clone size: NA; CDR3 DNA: TGTGCCAGTGCTCTCGGGGACGAGCAGTACTTC; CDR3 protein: CASALGDEQYF
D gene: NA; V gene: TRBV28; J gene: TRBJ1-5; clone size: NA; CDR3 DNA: TGTGCCAGCAGCTACGGACCCCAGGGGAGCAATCAGCCCCAGCATTTT; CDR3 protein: CASSYGPQGSNQPQHF
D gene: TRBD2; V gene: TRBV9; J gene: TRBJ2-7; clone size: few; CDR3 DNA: TGTGCCAGCAGCTCGCGGACTAGCGCGACCGCCAACGAGCAGTACTTC; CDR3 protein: CASSSRTSATANEQYF
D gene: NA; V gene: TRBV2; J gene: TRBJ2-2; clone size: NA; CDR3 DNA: TGTGCCAGAGAACAGATCACCGGGGAGCTGTTTTTT; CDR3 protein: CAREQITGELFF
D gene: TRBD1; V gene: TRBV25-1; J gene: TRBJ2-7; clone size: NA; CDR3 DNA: TGTGCCAGCAGTGAATTGGGACAGGGCAGTTACGAGCAGTACTTC; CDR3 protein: CASSELGQGSYEQYF
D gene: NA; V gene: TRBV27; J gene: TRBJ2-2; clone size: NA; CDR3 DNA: TGTGCCAGTCAAGGAGCGGTAACGAACACCGGGGAGCTGTTTTTT; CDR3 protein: CASQGAVTNTGELFF
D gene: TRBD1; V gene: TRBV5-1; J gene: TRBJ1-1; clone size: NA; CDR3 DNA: TGCGCCAGCGAAAGGGGGCTCGGCATGAACACTGAAGCTTTCTTT; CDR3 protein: CASERGLGMNTEAFF
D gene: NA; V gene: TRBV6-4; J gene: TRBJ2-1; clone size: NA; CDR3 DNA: TGTGCCAGCACCCCCCCGGTATTCCGCTCCTTCGATGAGCAGTTCTTC; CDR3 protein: CASTPPVFRSFDEQFF
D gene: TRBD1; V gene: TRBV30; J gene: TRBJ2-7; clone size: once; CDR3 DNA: TGTGCCTGGAGTGCCGGACAGGGGGCGCGGGAGCAGTACTTC; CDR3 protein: CAWSAGQGAREQYF
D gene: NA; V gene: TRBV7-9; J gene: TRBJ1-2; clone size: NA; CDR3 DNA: TGTGCCAGCAGCTTAGCGCCGGCTAGCTATGGCTACACCTTC; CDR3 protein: CASSLAPASYGYTF
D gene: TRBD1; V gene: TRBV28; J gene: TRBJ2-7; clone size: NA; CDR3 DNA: TGTGCCAGCAGCCCCGGCAGGGGGCGCGTCGACGAGCAGTACTTC; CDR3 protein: CASSPGRGRVDEQYF